Listed below are T cell receptor beta chains from one sample, sequenced in a study of cytomegalovirus exposure and HLA in healthy donors. Measured with immunoSEQ multiplex PCR; TCRdb has only the in-frame clones, and not every one. This table has some 150,000 clones, roughly 80% appearing once. The sequencing sample was made of PBMCs. The receptors derive from a young man in good health and CMV-seropositive. Each CDR3 is given with its conserved first and last residue. Each record gives: clone size, J gene, D gene, V gene, CDR3 DNA, CDR3 protein. D genes are given only for firm matches. For some rows the clone size is stated as once, few or many, or as a class when expanded; others skip it.

abundance: .
j_gene: TRBJ2-1
d_gene: .
v_gene: TRBV5-1
CDR3nt: TGCGCCAGCAGCTTGGACTACAATGAGCGGTTCTTC
CDR3aa: CASSLDYNERFF

abundance: .
j_gene: TRBJ1-1
d_gene: .
v_gene: TRBV29-1
CDR3nt: TGCAGCGCCACCGGGATAACGAACACTGAAGCTTTCTTT
CDR3aa: CSATGITNTEAFF

abundance: .
j_gene: TRBJ2-7
d_gene: .
v_gene: TRBV2
CDR3nt: TGTGCCAGCAGACGACAGACGTACGAGCAGTACTTC
CDR3aa: CASRRQTYEQYF

abundance: .
j_gene: TRBJ1-1
d_gene: .
v_gene: TRBV4-2
CDR3nt: TGTGCCAGCTCGACGACACCAGGGGCTGAAGCTTTCTTT
CDR3aa: CASSTTPGAEAFF

abundance: few
j_gene: TRBJ2-1
d_gene: TRBD2
v_gene: TRBV19
CDR3nt: TGTGCCAGTAGACCGAGACTAGCGGGAGGCGGTAATGAGCAGTTCTTC
CDR3aa: CASRPRLAGGGNEQFF

abundance: .
j_gene: TRBJ2-7
d_gene: TRBD2
v_gene: TRBV7-8
CDR3nt: TGTGCCAGCAGCCCCCGATTCGGCGAGCGGGAGGGCTACGAGCAGTACTTC
CDR3aa: CASSPRFGEREGYEQYF

abundance: .
j_gene: TRBJ1-2
d_gene: .
v_gene: TRBV5-1
CDR3nt: TGCGCCAGCAGCGGAGGGACGGTGTATGGCTACACCTTC
CDR3aa: CASSGGTVYGYTF

abundance: .
j_gene: TRBJ2-5
d_gene: TRBD2
v_gene: TRBV5-1
CDR3nt: TGCGCCAGCAGAAGAAGTGGGACTAGCGGGGGAGTACAAGAGACCCAGTACTTC
CDR3aa: CASRRSGTSGGVQETQYF

abundance: .
j_gene: TRBJ2-3
d_gene: TRBD2
v_gene: TRBV30
CDR3nt: TGTGCCTGGAGAGGTACTAGCGGGCCAGAACGCACAGATACGCAGTATTTT
CDR3aa: CAWRGTSGPERTDTQYF

abundance: few
j_gene: TRBJ2-6
d_gene: .
v_gene: TRBV15
CDR3nt: TGTGCCACCAGCAGAGGCAGTCCCCCTGGGGCCAACGTCCTGACTTTC
CDR3aa: CATSRGSPPGANVLTF

abundance: .
j_gene: TRBJ1-2
d_gene: .
v_gene: TRBV6-1
CDR3nt: TGTGCCAGCAGCCCGGGATCTAACTATGGCTACACCTTC
CDR3aa: CASSPGSNYGYTF

abundance: .
j_gene: TRBJ2-1
d_gene: .
v_gene: TRBV5-4
CDR3nt: TGTGCCAGCAGTCCTTGGGTCGGGGGTGAGCAGTTCTTC
CDR3aa: CASSPWVGGEQFF

abundance: .
j_gene: TRBJ2-1
d_gene: .
v_gene: TRBV11-2
CDR3nt: TGTGCCAGCAGCTTAGACGGGGGAAGTTACTACAATGAGCAGTTCTTC
CDR3aa: CASSLDGGSYYNEQFF

abundance: .
j_gene: TRBJ2-1
d_gene: .
v_gene: TRBV7-2
CDR3nt: TGTGCCAGCAGCTTATCCCGGGGTGATACCTACAATGAGCAGTTCTTC
CDR3aa: CASSLSRGDTYNEQFF

abundance: few
j_gene: TRBJ2-7
d_gene: .
v_gene: TRBV6-6
CDR3nt: TGTGCCAGCAGCCACGGTAGAGAGCAGTACTTC
CDR3aa: CASSHGREQYF

abundance: .
j_gene: TRBJ2-5
d_gene: TRBD2
v_gene: TRBV4-2
CDR3nt: TGTGCCAGCAGCCACAAGGCTAGCGGGGTGGAGACCCAGTACTTC
CDR3aa: CASSHKASGVETQYF

abundance: .
j_gene: TRBJ2-3
d_gene: .
v_gene: TRBV6-5
CDR3nt: TGTGCCAGCAGTTACTCCCTAGTTGGAGATACGCAGTATTTT
CDR3aa: CASSYSLVGDTQYF

abundance: .
j_gene: TRBJ1-2
d_gene: .
v_gene: TRBV5-8
CDR3nt: TGTGCCAGCAGCAAAGGTTGGGGGCTCCGTGGCTACACCTTC
CDR3aa: CASSKGWGLRGYTF

abundance: .
j_gene: TRBJ2-7
d_gene: TRBD2
v_gene: TRBV5-5
CDR3nt: TGTGCCAGCAGCTTGACCCAGCGGGGCTCCTACGAGCAGTACTTC
CDR3aa: CASSLTQRGSYEQYF

abundance: .
j_gene: TRBJ2-7
d_gene: TRBD2
v_gene: TRBV4-2
CDR3nt: TGTGCCAGCAGCCAACCATTAGCGGGGGCCTACGAGCAGTACTTC
CDR3aa: CASSQPLAGAYEQYF

abundance: .
j_gene: TRBJ2-3
d_gene: TRBD1
v_gene: TRBV5-6
CDR3nt: TGTGCCAGCAGCTTATTACAGGGGGCTAGCACAGATACGCAGTATTTT
CDR3aa: CASSLLQGASTDTQYF

abundance: .
j_gene: TRBJ2-3
d_gene: .
v_gene: TRBV4-1
CDR3nt: TGCGCCAGCAGGTCCGGCAGAACAGACACGACAGATACGCAGTATTTT
CDR3aa: CASRSGRTDTTDTQYF

abundance: .
j_gene: TRBJ1-5
d_gene: .
v_gene: TRBV2
CDR3nt: TGTGCCAGCAGTGAGGCGTCAGGGGATCAGCCCCAGCATTTT
CDR3aa: CASSEASGDQPQHF

abundance: .
j_gene: TRBJ1-1
d_gene: .
v_gene: TRBV20-1
CDR3nt: TGCAGTGCTAGAAGCTACGATGAAGCTTTCTTT
CDR3aa: CSARSYDEAFF

abundance: .
j_gene: TRBJ1-5
d_gene: TRBD1
v_gene: TRBV4-1
CDR3nt: TGCGCCAGCAGCCTGGTTGGGACAGGCAATCAGCCCCAGCATTTT
CDR3aa: CASSLVGTGNQPQHF

abundance: .
j_gene: TRBJ1-6
d_gene: TRBD1
v_gene: TRBV19
CDR3nt: TGTGCCAGTAGTTGGACAGGGGTTGATAATTCACCCCTCCACTTT
CDR3aa: CASSWTGVDNSPLHF

abundance: .
j_gene: TRBJ2-7
d_gene: TRBD1
v_gene: TRBV27
CDR3nt: TGTGCCAGCTTGTCACTGACAGGGGGCTGGAAGCAGTACTTC
CDR3aa: CASLSLTGGWKQYF

abundance: .
j_gene: TRBJ2-7
d_gene: TRBD1
v_gene: TRBV10-1
CDR3nt: TGCGCCAGAACAGGGGGCGTTCTCCCCCTCTACGAGCAGTACTTC
CDR3aa: CARTGGVLPLYEQYF

abundance: few
j_gene: TRBJ1-2
d_gene: .
v_gene: TRBV6-1
CDR3nt: TGTGCCAGCTCCGAACAGCAGCAGTATGGCTACACCTTC
CDR3aa: CASSEQQQYGYTF

abundance: .
j_gene: TRBJ2-7
d_gene: .
v_gene: TRBV15
CDR3nt: TGTGCCACCAGCAGAGGAATCGGGACAACCCCCTACGAGCAGTACTTC
CDR3aa: CATSRGIGTTPYEQYF

abundance: .
j_gene: TRBJ1-1
d_gene: .
v_gene: TRBV5-4
CDR3nt: TGTGCCAGCAGCTTGGTTACAGGGAACCCGACTGAAGCTTTCTTT
CDR3aa: CASSLVTGNPTEAFF

abundance: .
j_gene: TRBJ1-1
d_gene: TRBD1
v_gene: TRBV19
CDR3nt: TGTGCCAGTAGTACACAGGGGGGCACTGAAGCTTTCTTT
CDR3aa: CASSTQGGTEAFF

abundance: few
j_gene: TRBJ1-1
d_gene: .
v_gene: TRBV9
CDR3nt: TGTGCCAGCAGCGTAGGATCGGGCGGGGTTGGCGATCCTGAAGCTTTCTTT
CDR3aa: CASSVGSGGVGDPEAFF

abundance: .
j_gene: TRBJ1-5
d_gene: TRBD1
v_gene: TRBV19
CDR3nt: TGTGCCAGTAACCCCACAGGGGTAGGAAGGCCCCAGCATTTT
CDR3aa: CASNPTGVGRPQHF

abundance: .
j_gene: TRBJ1-2
d_gene: .
v_gene: TRBV5-4
CDR3nt: TGTGCCAGCAGCTTGTCGGCTGCGGGGGGCTACACCTTC
CDR3aa: CASSLSAAGGYTF

abundance: .
j_gene: TRBJ2-1
d_gene: TRBD1
v_gene: TRBV5-8
CDR3nt: TGTGCCAGCAGCTTGGGGACAGGGCTCAATGAGCAGTTCTTC
CDR3aa: CASSLGTGLNEQFF

abundance: .
j_gene: TRBJ1-1
d_gene: TRBD1
v_gene: TRBV6-5
CDR3nt: TGTGCCAGCAGTTACACAGGGGATGCGAACACTGAAGCTTTCTTT
CDR3aa: CASSYTGDANTEAFF

abundance: .
j_gene: TRBJ2-3
d_gene: .
v_gene: TRBV30
CDR3nt: TGTGCCTGGGCGAGGGACACCCAACGCACAGATACGCAGTATTTT
CDR3aa: CAWARDTQRTDTQYF

abundance: few
j_gene: TRBJ1-2
d_gene: .
v_gene: TRBV5-1
CDR3nt: TGCGCCAGCAGCTTGGTACAGGGAGCATTCTATGGCTACACCTTC
CDR3aa: CASSLVQGAFYGYTF

abundance: .
j_gene: TRBJ2-1
d_gene: TRBD2
v_gene: TRBV5-1
CDR3nt: TGCGCCAGCGGGACTAGCGGGAACTACAATGAGCAGTTCTTC
CDR3aa: CASGTSGNYNEQFF

abundance: .
j_gene: TRBJ2-1
d_gene: .
v_gene: TRBV7-8
CDR3nt: TGTGCCAGCAGCTCTACCTTCTTC
CDR3aa: CASSSTFF

abundance: once
j_gene: TRBJ2-4
d_gene: TRBD1
v_gene: TRBV19
CDR3nt: TGTGCCAGTAGTCACGGACAGGGGTACATTCAGTACTTC
CDR3aa: CASSHGQGYIQYF

abundance: .
j_gene: TRBJ1-2
d_gene: TRBD1
v_gene: TRBV29-1
CDR3nt: TGCAGCGTTGATTTACTGGGGACAGGGAGAAGCTACACCTTC
CDR3aa: CSVDLLGTGRSYTF

abundance: few
j_gene: TRBJ2-2
d_gene: .
v_gene: TRBV5-1
CDR3nt: TGCGCCAGCAGCTTGGGGCAAATCACCGGGGAGCTGTTTTTT
CDR3aa: CASSLGQITGELFF

abundance: .
j_gene: TRBJ1-5
d_gene: .
v_gene: TRBV10-3
CDR3nt: TGTGCCATCAGTGAGTCCGCGGGGGGTAGCAATCAGCCCCAGCATTTT
CDR3aa: CAISESAGGSNQPQHF

abundance: once
j_gene: TRBJ1-3
d_gene: TRBD1
v_gene: TRBV6-5
CDR3nt: TGTGCCAGCAGTCAGGGGGCGGCGGGAAACACCATATATTTT
CDR3aa: CASSQGAAGNTIYF

abundance: .
j_gene: TRBJ2-3
d_gene: TRBD2
v_gene: TRBV4-2
CDR3nt: TGTGCCAGCAGCCAATTAGCGGGGGGGCCGGATACGCAGTATTTT
CDR3aa: CASSQLAGGPDTQYF